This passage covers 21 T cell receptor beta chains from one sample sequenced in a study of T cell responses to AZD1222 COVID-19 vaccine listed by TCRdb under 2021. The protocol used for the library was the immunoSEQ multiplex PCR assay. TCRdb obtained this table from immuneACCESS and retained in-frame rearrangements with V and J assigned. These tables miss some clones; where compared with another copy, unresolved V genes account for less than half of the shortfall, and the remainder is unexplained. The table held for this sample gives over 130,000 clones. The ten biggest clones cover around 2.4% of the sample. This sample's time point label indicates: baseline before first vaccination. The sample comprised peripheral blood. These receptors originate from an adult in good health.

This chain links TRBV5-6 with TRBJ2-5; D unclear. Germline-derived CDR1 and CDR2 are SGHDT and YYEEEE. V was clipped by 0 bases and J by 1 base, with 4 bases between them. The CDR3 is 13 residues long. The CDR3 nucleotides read TGTGCCAGCAGCTTGGGGTCCCAAGAGACCCAGTACTTC. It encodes CASSLGSQETQYF.

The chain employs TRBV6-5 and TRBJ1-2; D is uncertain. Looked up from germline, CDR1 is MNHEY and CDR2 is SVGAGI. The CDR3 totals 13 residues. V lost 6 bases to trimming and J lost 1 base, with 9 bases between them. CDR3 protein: CASRDGLNYGYTF. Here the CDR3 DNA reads TGTGCCAGCAGGGACGGTCTTAACTATGGCTACACCTTC.

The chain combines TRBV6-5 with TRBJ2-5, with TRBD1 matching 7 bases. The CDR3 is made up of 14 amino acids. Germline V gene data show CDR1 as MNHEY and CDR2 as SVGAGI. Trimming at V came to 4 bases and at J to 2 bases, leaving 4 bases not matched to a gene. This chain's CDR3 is CASSSLTGQETQYF. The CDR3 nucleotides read TGTGCCAGCAGTTCTTTGACAGGGCAAGAGACCCAGTACTTC.

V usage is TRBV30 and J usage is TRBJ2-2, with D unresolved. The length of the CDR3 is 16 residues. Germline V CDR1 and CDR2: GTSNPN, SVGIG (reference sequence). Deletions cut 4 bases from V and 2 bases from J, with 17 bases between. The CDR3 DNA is TGTGCCTGGACCTTACACCCGGTAGCTAACACCGGGGAGCTGTTTTTT. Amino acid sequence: CAWTLHPVANTGELFF.

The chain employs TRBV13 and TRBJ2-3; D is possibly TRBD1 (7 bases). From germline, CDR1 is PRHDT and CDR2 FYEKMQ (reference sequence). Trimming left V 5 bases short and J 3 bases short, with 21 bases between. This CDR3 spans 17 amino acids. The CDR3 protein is CASSGESDRTKTDTQYF. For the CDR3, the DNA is TGTGCCAGCAGCGGGGAATCGGACAGGACTAAAACAGATACGCAGTATTTT.

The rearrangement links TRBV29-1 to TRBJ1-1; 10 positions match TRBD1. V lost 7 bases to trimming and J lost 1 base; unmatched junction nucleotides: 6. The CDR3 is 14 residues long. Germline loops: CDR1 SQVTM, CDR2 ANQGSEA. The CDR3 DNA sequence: TGCAGCGCACGACAGGGGGCGCGGAACACTGAAGCTTTCTTT. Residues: CSARQGARNTEAFF.

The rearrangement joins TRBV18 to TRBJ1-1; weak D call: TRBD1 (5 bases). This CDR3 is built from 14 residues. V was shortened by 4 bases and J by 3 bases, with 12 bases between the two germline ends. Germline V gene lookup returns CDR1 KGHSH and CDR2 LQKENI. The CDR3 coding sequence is TGTGCCAGCTCACTCGGGACGGAGTACACTGAAGCTTTCTTT. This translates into CASSLGTEYTEAFF.

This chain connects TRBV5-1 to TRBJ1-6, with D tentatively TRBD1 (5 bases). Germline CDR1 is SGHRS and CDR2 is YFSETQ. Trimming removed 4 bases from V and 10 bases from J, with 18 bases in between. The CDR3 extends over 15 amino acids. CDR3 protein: CASSPNGDAGSPLHF. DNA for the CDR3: TGCGCCAGCAGCCCCAACGGGGACGCGGGGTCACCCCTCCACTTT. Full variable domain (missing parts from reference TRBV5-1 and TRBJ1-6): KAGVTQTPRYLIKTRGQQVTLSCSPISGHRSVSWYQQTPGQGLQFLFEYFSETQRNKGNFPGRFSGRQFSNSRSEMNVSTLELGDSALYLCASSPNGDAGSPLHFGNGTRLTVT.

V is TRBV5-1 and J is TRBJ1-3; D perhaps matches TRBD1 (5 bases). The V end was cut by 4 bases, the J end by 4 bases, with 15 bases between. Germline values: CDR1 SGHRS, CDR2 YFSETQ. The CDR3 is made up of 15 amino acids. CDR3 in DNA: TGCGCCAGCAGCCACCTGGGGGATAACGGAAACACCATATATTTT. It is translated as CASSHLGDNGNTIYF.

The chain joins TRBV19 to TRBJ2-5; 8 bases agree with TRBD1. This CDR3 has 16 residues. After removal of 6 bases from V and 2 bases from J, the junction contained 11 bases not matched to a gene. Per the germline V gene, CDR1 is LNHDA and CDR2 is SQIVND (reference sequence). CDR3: CASRGGQGAPQETQYF. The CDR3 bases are TGTGCCAGTAGAGGAGGGCAGGGGGCCCCTCAAGAGACCCAGTACTTC.

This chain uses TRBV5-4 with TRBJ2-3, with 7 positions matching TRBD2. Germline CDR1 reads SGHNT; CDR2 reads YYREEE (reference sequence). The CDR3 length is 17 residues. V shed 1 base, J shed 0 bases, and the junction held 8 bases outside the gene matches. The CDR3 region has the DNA TGTGCCAGCAGCTTGTTATTAGCGGGTTCTAGCACAGATACGCAGTATTTT. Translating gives CASSLLLAGSSTDTQYF.

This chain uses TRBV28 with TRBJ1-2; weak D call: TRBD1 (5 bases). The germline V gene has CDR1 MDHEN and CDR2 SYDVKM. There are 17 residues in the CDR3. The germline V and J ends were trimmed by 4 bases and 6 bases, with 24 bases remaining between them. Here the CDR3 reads CASSCQGASAPCHGYTF. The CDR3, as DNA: TGTGCCAGCAGTTGTCAGGGTGCCAGCGCCCCGTGCCATGGCTACACCTTC.

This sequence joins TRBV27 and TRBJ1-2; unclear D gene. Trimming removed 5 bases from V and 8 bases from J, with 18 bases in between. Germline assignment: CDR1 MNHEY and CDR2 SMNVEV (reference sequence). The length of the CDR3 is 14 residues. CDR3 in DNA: TGTGCCAGCAGTCCCTCCACAAGGGCCAAAGGCTACACCTTC. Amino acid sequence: CASSPSTRAKGYTF.

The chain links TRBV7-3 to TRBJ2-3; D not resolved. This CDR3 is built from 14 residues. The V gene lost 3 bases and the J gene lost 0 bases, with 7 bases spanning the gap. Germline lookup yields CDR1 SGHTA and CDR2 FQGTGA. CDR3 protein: CASSFTGSTDTQYF. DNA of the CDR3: TGTGCCAGCAGCTTCACGGGTAGCACAGATACGCAGTATTTT.

CDR3 in DNA: TGTGCCAGCAGTCTGGGGCAGGGGGACAATTCACCCCTCCACTTT. This gives the protein CASSLGQGDNSPLHF. This chain links TRBV2 with TRBJ1-6; 7 nucleotides match TRBD1. Trimming took 5 bases from V and 7 from J; bases not matched to a gene: 8. Germline-derived CDR1 and CDR2 are SNHLY and FYNNEI. The length of the CDR3 is 15 residues.

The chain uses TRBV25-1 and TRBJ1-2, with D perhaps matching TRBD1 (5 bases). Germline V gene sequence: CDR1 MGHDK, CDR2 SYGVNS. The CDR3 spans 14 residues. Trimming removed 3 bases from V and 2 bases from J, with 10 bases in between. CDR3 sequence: CASSESGSNYGYTF. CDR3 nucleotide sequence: TGTGCCAGCAGTGAGTCAGGGTCCAACTATGGCTACACCTTC.

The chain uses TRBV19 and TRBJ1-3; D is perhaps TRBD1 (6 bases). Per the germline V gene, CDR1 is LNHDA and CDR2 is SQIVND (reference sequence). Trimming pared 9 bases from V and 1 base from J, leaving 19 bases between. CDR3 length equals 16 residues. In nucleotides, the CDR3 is TGTGCCAGCACTTCCACAGGGCTCTCTTCTGGAAACACCATATATTTT. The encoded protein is CASTSTGLSSGNTIYF.

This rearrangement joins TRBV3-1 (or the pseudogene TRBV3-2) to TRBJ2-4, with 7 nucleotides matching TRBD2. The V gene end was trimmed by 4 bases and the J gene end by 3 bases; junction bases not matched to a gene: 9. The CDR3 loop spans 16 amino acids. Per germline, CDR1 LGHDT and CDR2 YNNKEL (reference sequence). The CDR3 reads CASSLPSGRHKNIQYF. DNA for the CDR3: TGTGCCAGCAGCCTTCCTAGCGGCAGACACAAAAACATTCAGTACTTC.

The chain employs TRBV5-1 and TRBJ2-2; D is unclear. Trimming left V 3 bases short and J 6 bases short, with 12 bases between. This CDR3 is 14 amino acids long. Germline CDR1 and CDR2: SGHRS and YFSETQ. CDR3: CASSWTPTSGELFF. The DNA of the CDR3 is TGCGCCAGCAGCTGGACCCCTACGTCCGGGGAGCTGTTTTTT.

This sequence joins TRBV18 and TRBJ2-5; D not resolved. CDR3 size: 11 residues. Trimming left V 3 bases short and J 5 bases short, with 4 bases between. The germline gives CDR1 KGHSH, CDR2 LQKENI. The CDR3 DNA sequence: TGTGCCAGCTCACCCCTGGAGACCCAGTACTTC. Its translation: CASSPLETQYF.

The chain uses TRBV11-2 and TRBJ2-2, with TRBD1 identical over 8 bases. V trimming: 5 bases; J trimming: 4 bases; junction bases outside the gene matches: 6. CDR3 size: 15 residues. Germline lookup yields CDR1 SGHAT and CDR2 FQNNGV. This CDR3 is CASSPSDRGTGELFF. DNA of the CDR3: TGTGCCAGCAGCCCATCCGACAGGGGCACCGGGGAGCTGTTTTTT.